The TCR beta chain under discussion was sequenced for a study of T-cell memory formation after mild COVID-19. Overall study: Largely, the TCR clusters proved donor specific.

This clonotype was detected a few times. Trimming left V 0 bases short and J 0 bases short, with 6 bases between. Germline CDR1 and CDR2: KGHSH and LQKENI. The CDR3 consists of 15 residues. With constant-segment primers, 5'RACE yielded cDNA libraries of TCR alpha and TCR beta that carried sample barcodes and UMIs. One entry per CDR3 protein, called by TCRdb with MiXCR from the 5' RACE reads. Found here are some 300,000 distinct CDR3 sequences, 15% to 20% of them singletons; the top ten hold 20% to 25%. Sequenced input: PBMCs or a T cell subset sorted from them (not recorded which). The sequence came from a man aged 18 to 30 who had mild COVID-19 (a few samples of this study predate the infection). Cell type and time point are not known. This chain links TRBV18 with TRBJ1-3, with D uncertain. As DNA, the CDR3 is TGTGCCAGCTCACCACCGGGCCGCTCTGGAAACACCATATATTTT. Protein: CASSPPGRSGNTIYF.